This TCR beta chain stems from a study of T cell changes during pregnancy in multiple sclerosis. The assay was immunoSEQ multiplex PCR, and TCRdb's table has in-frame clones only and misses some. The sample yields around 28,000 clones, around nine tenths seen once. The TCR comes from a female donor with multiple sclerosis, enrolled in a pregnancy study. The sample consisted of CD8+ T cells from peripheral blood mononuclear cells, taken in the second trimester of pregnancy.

In nucleotides, the CDR3 is TGTGCCAGCAGTTTACCAGGCTACGAGCAGTACTTC. This encodes CASSLPGYEQYF. V usage is TRBV27 and J usage is TRBJ2-7, with D hard to call. The V gene's germline CDR1 is MNHEY and CDR2 SMNVEV (reference sequence). The CDR3 loop spans 12 amino acids. V was pared by 2 bases and J by 3 bases, with 5 bases between.